This T cell receptor (beta chain) was documented in a study of Ad26.COV2.S vaccination and SARS-CoV-2 variants. To note about this clone: Antigen specificity is unknown.

This CDR3 region has 15 residues. Germline V lookup: CDR1 SGHTA, CDR2 FQGNSA. The V end lost 5 bases, the J end lost 5 bases, and 15 bases lay between the germline ends. TCRdb keeps only in-frame clones here, not all; method: immunoSEQ multiplex PCR. The sample holds hundreds of thousands of clones, 85% to 90% seen once. The treatment was: around 19 received Ad26.COV2.S at low or high dose, single or two shots; about 5 received placebo; per-sample allocation not given. All samples were drawn on day 63, counting from the first vaccine or placebo injection. This adult donor, from Boston, was 18-55 years old. Expressing Wuhan-strain SARS-CoV-2 spike, an Ad26 vector served as the vaccine. General observations from the study: Placebo recipients and vaccine recipients were similar in non-spike TCR breadth.

The material was peripheral blood, obtained in a trial of Ad26.COV2.S vaccine versus placebo. This sequence joins TRBV7-2 and TRBJ1-4; D is unresolved. The receptor was derived from a person aged 18 to 65 who received the Ad26.COV2.S COVID-19 vaccine or a placebo. As DNA, the CDR3 is TGTGCCAGCAGCCCCCAGCGGATCACCAATGAAAAACTGTTTTTT. Its protein is CASSPQRITNEKLFF.